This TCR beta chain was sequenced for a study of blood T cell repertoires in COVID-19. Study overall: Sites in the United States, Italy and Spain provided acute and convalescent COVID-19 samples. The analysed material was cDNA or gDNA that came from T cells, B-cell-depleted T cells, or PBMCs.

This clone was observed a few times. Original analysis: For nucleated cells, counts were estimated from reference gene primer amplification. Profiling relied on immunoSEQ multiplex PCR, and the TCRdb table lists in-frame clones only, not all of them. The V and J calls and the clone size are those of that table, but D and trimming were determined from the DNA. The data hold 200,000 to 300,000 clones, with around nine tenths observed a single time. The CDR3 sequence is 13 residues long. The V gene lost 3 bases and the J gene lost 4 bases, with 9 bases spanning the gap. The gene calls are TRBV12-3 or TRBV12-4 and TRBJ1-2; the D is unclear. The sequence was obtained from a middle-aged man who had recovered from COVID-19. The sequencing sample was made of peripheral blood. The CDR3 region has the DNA TGTGCCAGCAGTTTTAGTGGTCTCTATGGCTACACCTTC. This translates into CASSFSGLYGYTF.